The 14 T cell receptor beta chains presented below share a single source sample, sequenced in a study of graft-versus-host responses after intestinal transplantation. Here immunoSEQ multiplex PCR was the method, and the copy in TCRdb shows in-frame clones only, minus some. The data hold over 70,000 clones, with approximately 94% observed a single time. No antigen is known for these receptors. Sequencing used unstimulated CD8+ T cells sorted from spleen or lymph node cells, obtained before intestinal transplant. The receptors were gathered from a human donor who received an intestinal transplant.

The chain is built from TRBV27 and TRBJ2-7; a weak D match, TRBD1 (6 bases). This CDR3 has 15 amino acids. In germline, CDR1 is MNHEY, CDR2 SMNVEV (reference sequence). Trimming removed 0 bases at V and 2 bases at J, with 11 bases between. CDR3 residues: CASSLSFEGAYEQYF. The DNA of the CDR3 is TGTGCCAGCAGTTTATCTTTCGAGGGGGCCTACGAGCAGTACTTC.

With respect to this clone: At one boundary the junction diverges from the germline segment, which might be a read error. The chain combines TRBV7-9 with TRBJ2-7, with a tentative D call TRBD1 (5 bases). Germline V gives CDR1 SEHNR, CDR2 FQNEAQ (reference sequence). The CDR3 spans 15 residues. The CDR3 nucleotides read TGTGCCAGCAGCGTAGCATCTGGCAGGGTCTACGAGCAGTACTTC. Translating it yields CASSVASGRVYEQYF. Using reference TRBV7-9 and TRBJ2-7 for the parts outside the CDR3, the full variable domain is DTGVSQNPRHKITKRGQNVTFRCDPISEHNRLYWYRQTLGQGPEFLTYFQNEAQLEKSRLLSDRFSAERPKGSFSTLEIQRTEQGDSAMYLCASSVASGRVYEQYFGPGTRLTVT.

The chain has TRBV5-6 and TRBJ2-7, with D uncertain. V was trimmed by 4 bases and J by 2 bases, leaving 16 bases between them. This CDR3 region has 15 residues. The V gene's germline CDR1 is SGHDT and CDR2 YYEEEE. This chain's CDR3 is CASSTRLYLAYEQYF. DNA for the CDR3: TGTGCCAGCAGCACCCGACTGTACCTCGCCTACGAGCAGTACTTC.

The V call is TRBV19, the J call TRBJ1-1, with a weak D call TRBD1 (5 bases). From germline, CDR1 is LNHDA and CDR2 SQIVND (reference sequence). Trimming took off 4 bases at V and 8 bases at J, with 14 bases between the two ends. The CDR3 extends over 13 amino acids. CDR3 sequence reads: CASSTVGRKEAFF. In DNA, the CDR3 is TGTGCCAGTAGTACGGTGGGGCGCAAAGAAGCTTTCTTT.

This clone was counted once. The gene calls are TRBV7-7 and TRBJ2-5; 8 bases align to TRBD1. Germline values: CDR1 SSHAT, CDR2 FNYEAQ (reference sequence). The CDR3 covers 14 residues. The junction had 1 base not matched to a gene; V was cut back by 2 bases and J by 2 bases. The CDR3, as DNA: TGTGCCAGCAGCTTATGGACAGGGCAAGAGACCCAGTACTTC. Translating gives CASSLWTGQETQYF.

This clone was picked up a small number of times. The gene calls are TRBV4-1 and TRBJ1-1, with unresolved D. With 4 bases removed from V and 5 bases from J, the gap between germline ends came to 17 bases. The germline V gene encodes CDR1 MGHRA and CDR2 YSYEKL. The CDR3 loop spans 15 amino acids. CDR3 coding DNA: TGCGCCAGCAGCCCGGGGATAGGAGGGTGGACTGAAGCTTTCTTT. Protein product: CASSPGIGGWTEAFF.

This clone occurred once. The J gene is TRBJ1-2, the V gene TRBV5-5; D not certain. Germline V CDR1 and CDR2: SGHKS, YYEKEE (reference sequence). The CDR3 contains 14 residues. The germline V and J ends were trimmed by 0 bases and 6 bases, with 12 bases remaining between them. As DNA, the CDR3 is TGTGCCAGCAGCTTGGGAGGGCAGGTCGATGGCTACACCTTC. It yields the protein CASSLGGQVDGYTF.

The chain is built from TRBV29-1 and TRBJ2-1; TRBD1 matches at 7 bases. Germline V gene lookup returns CDR1 SQVTM and CDR2 ANQGSEA. Trimming at V came to 6 bases and at J to 1 base, leaving 0 bases not matched to a gene. The CDR3 contains 12 residues. The CDR3 nucleotides are TGCAGCGTGGACAGGTCCTACAATGAGCAGTTCTTC. It translates to CSVDRSYNEQFF.

V gene TRBV5-1 combines with J gene TRBJ1-4; no firm D call. The CDR3 runs 13 residues. Trimming removed 6 bases from V and 8 bases from J, with 14 bases in between. Germline CDR1 is SGHRS and CDR2 is YFSETQ. The CDR3 DNA follows: TGCGCCAGCAAAAGGTTGTTTGGGGAAAAACTGTTTTTT. Its protein is CASKRLFGEKLFF. The whole variable domain, filled in from reference TRBV5-1 and TRBJ1-4, reads KAGVTQTPRYLIKTRGQQVTLSCSPISGHRSVSWYQQTPGQGLQFLFEYFSETQRNKGNFPGRFSGRQFSNSRSEMNVSTLELGDSALYLCASKRLFGEKLFFGSGTQLSVL.

This sequence joins TRBV7-8 and TRBJ2-5, with D perhaps TRBD1 (5 bases). V was shortened by 0 bases and J by 2 bases, with 7 bases between the two germline ends. Germline V gene lookup returns CDR1 SGHVS and CDR2 FQNEAQ. The CDR3 sequence is 14 residues long. CDR3 coding DNA: TGTGCCAGCAGCTTAGCGACAGAACAAGAGACCCAGTACTTC. Translating it yields CASSLATEQETQYF.

V and J are TRBV10-3 and TRBJ2-7; no clear D. V lost 8 bases, J lost 4 bases, and 6 bases lay in between. This CDR3 region has 10 residues. CDR1 and CDR2 from the germline V gene are ENHRY and SYGVKD. CDR3 sequence reads: CAIGAYEQYF. The CDR3 bases are TGTGCCATCGGCGCTTACGAGCAGTACTTC.

This clone has only one observation. The rearrangement links TRBV7-8 to TRBJ1-6; no clear D gene. Germline V gene data show CDR1 as SGHVS and CDR2 as FQNEAQ. The CDR3 length is 12 residues. V was cut by 1 base and J by 5 bases, with 0 bases left in between. CDR3 coding DNA: TGTGCCAGCAGCTTAGATAATTCACCCCTCCACTTT. Its translation is CASSLDNSPLHF.

The chain combines TRBV7-9 with TRBJ2-7; 8 positions agree with TRBD1. V dropped 1 base and J dropped 0; count of bases not matched to a gene: 5. Germline-derived CDR1 and CDR2 are SEHNR and FQNEAQ (reference sequence). The CDR3 is 16 amino acids. The CDR3: CASSLGTGLGSYEQYF. The CDR3 DNA reads TGTGCCAGCAGCTTAGGGACAGGGTTGGGCTCCTACGAGCAGTACTTC.

The chain carries TRBV27 and TRBJ2-7; TRBD1 matches at 9 bases. Germline CDR1 and CDR2: MNHEY and SMNVEV (reference sequence). Trimming removed 0 bases from V and 3 bases from J; junction bases left unmatched: 3. CDR3 length: 15 residues. The CDR3 sequence is CASSLSGQGFYEQYF. As DNA, the CDR3 is TGTGCCAGCAGTTTATCGGGACAGGGCTTCTACGAGCAGTACTTC.